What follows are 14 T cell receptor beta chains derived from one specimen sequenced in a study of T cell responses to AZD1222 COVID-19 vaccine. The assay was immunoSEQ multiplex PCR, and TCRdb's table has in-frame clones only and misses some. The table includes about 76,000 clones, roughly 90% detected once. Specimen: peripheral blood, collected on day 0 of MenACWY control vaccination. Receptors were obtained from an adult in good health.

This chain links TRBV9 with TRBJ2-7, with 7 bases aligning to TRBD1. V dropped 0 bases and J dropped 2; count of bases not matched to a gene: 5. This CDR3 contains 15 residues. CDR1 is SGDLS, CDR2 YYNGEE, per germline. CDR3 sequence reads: CASSVATGAPYEQYF. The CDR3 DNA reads TGTGCCAGCAGCGTAGCCACAGGGGCCCCCTACGAGCAGTACTTC.

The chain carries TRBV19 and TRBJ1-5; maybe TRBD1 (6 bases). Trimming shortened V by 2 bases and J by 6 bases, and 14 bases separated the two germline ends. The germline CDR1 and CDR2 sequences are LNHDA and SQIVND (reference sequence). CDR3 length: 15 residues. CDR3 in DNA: TGTGCCAGTAGTATACTCGCAGGGGATCGTCAGCCCCAGCATTTT. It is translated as CASSILAGDRQPQHF. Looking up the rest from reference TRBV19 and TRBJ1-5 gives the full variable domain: DGGITQSPKYLFRKEGQNVTLSCEQNLNHDAMYWYRQDPGQGLRLIYYSQIVNDFQKGDIAEGYSVSREKKESFPLTVTSAQKNPTAFYLCASSILAGDRQPQHFGDGTRLSIL.

CDR3 bases: TGTGCCAGCAGTATCCGAGGGGGTCAGCCCCAGCATTTT. This sequence encodes CASSIRGGQPQHF. The J gene is TRBJ1-5, the V gene TRBV12-3 or TRBV12-4; D is perhaps TRBD1 (6 bases). The CDR3 is made up of 13 amino acids. The ends were cut back, 5 bases at V and 6 bases at J, with 11 bases in the middle.

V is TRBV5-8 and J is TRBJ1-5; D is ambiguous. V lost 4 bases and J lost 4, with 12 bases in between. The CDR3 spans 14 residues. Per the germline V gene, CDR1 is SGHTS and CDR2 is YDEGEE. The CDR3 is CASSPARENQPQHF. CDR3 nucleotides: TGTGCCAGCAGCCCGGCAAGAGAGAATCAGCCCCAGCATTTT. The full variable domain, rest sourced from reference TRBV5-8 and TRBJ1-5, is EAGVTQSPTHLIKTRGQQATLRCSPISGHTSVYWYQQALGLGLQFLLWYDEGEERNRGNFPPRFSGRQFPNYSSELNVNALELEDSALYLCASSPARENQPQHFGDGTRLSIL.

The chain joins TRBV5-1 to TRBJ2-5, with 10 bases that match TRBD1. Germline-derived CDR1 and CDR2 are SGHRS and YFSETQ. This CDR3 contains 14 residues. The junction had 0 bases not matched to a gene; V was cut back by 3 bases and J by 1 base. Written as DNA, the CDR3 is TGCGCCAGCAGCTGGACAGGGGGCCAAGAGACCCAGTACTTC. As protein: CASSWTGGQETQYF.

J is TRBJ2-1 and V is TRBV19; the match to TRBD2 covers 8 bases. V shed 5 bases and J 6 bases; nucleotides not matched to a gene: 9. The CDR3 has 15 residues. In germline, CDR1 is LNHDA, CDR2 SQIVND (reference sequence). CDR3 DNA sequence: TGTGCCAGTAGTCACGGGACTAGTGATAGCAATGAGCAGTTCTTC. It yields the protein CASSHGTSDSNEQFF.

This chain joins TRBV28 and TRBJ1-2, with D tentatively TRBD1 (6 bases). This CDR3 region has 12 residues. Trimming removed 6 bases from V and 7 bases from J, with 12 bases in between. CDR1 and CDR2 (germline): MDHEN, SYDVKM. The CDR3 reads CASSSQGPGYTF. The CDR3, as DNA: TGTGCCAGCAGCAGCCAGGGGCCTGGCTACACCTTC.

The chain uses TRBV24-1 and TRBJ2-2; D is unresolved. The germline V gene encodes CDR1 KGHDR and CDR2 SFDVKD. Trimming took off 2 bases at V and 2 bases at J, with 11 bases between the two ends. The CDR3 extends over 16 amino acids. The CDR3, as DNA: TGTGCCACCAGTGATTCACGGAAGGTCAACACCGGGGAGCTGTTTTTT. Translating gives CATSDSRKVNTGELFF.

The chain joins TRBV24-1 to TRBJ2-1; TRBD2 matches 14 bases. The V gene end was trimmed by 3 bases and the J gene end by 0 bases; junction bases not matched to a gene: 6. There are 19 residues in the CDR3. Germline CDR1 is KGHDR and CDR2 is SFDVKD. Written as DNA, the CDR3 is TGTGCCACCAGTGATGCCGGGACTAGCGGGAGCAGCTCCTACAATGAGCAGTTCTTC. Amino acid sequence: CATSDAGTSGSSSYNEQFF.

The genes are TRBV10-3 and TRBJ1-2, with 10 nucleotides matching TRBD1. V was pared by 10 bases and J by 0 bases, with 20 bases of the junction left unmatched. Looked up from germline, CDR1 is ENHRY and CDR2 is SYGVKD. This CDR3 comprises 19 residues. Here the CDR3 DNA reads TGTGCCACTCTCCCGGGACAGGGGTTGACAGGCCATTCTAACTATGGCTACACCTTC. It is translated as CATLPGQGLTGHSNYGYTF.

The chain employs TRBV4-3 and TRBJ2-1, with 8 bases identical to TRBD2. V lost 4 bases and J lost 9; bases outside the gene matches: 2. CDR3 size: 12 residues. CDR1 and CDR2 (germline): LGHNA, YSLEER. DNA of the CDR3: TGCGCCAGCAGCCCCACTAGCGGTGAGCAGTTCTTC. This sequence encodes CASSPTSGEQFF.

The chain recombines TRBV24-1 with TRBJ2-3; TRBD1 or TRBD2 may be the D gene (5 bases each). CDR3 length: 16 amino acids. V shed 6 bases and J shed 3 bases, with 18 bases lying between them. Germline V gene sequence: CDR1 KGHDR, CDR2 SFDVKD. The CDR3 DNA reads TGTGCCACCAGTTCAGCCGGGACGCTCAAGACAGATACGCAGTATTTT. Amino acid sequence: CATSSAGTLKTDTQYF.

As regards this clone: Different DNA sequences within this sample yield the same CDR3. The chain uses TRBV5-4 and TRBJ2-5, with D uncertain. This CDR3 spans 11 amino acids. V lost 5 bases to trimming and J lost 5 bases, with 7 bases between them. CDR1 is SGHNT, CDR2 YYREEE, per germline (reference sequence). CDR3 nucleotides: TGTGCCAGCAGTCGGGCGGAGACCCAGTACTTC. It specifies CASSRAETQYF.

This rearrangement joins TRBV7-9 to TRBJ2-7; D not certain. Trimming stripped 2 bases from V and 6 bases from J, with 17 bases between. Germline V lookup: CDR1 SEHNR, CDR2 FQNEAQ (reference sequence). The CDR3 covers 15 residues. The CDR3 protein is CASSLNNIGFGEQYF. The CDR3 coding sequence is TGTGCCAGCAGCTTAAATAATATCGGGTTCGGCGAGCAGTACTTC.